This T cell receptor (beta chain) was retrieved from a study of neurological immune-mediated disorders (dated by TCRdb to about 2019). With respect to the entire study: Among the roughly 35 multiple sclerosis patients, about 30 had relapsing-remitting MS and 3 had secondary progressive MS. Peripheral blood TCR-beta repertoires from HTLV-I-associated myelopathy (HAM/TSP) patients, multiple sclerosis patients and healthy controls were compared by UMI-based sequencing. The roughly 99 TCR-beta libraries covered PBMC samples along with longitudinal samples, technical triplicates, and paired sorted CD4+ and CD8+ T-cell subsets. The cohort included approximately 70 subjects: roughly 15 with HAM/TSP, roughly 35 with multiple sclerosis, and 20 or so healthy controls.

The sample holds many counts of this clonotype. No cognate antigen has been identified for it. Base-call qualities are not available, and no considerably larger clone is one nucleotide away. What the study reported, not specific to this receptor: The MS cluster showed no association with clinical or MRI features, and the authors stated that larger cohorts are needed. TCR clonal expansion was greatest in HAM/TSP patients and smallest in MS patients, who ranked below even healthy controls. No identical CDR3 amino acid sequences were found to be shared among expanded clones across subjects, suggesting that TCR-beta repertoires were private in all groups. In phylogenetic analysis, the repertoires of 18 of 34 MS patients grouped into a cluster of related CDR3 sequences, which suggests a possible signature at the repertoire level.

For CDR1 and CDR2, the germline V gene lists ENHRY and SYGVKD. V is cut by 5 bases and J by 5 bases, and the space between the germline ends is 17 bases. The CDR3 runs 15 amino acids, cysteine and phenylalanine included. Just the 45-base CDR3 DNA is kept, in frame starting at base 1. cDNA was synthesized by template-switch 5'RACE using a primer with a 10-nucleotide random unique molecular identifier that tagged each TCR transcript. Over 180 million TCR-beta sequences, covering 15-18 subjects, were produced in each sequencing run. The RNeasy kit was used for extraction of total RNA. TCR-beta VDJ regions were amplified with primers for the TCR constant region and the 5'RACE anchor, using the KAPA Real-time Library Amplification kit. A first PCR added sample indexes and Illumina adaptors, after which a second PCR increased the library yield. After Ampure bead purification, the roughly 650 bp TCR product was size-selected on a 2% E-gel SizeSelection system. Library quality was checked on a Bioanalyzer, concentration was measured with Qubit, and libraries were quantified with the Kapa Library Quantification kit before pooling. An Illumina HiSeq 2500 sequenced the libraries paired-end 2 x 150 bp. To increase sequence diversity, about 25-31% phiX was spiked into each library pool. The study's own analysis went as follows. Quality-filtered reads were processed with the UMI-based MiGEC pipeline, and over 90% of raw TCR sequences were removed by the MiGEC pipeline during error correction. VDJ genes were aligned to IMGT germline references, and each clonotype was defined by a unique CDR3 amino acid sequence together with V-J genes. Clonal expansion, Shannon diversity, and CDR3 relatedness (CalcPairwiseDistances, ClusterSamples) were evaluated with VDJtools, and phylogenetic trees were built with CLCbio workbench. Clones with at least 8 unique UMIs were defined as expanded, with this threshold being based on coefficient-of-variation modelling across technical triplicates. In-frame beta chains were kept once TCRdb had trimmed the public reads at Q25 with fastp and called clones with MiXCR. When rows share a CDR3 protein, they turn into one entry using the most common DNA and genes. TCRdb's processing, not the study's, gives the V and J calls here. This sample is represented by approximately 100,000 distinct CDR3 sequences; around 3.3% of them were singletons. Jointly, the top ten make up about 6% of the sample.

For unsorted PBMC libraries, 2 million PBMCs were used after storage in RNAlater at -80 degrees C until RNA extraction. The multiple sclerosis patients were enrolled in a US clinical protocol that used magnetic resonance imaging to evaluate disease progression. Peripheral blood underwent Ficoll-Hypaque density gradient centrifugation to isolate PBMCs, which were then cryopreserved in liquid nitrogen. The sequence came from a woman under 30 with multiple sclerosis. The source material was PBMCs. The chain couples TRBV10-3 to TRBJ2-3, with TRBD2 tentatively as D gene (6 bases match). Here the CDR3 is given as CAISSSGVDRDTQYF. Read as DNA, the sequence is TGTGCCATCAGTTCGTCGGGAGTAGACCGAGATACGCAGTATTTT.